A selection of T cell receptor beta chains follows, all from one sample in a study of T cells in Graves' hyperthyroidism and ophthalmopathy. TCRdb re-called the multiplex PCR reads with MiXCR, one entry per CDR3 protein. The table shows around 340,000 distinct CDR3 sequences, with 21% occurring only once. The specimen sequenced was blood. These receptor sequences come from a woman between 45 and 65 years old with Graves' hyperthyroidism. CDR3s include the opening cysteine and the closing phenylalanine or tryptophan. A D gene is named only where the DNA matches it firmly. The listing skips clone size in some rows; elsewhere it reads once, few, many or a size class.

J gene: TRBJ2-7
D gene: -
clone size: -
V gene: TRBV15
CDR3 protein: CATSNRGRDLSYEQYF
CDR3 DNA: TGTGCCACCAGCAACAGAGGTCGGGACCTCTCCTACGAGCAGTACTTC

J gene: TRBJ2-7
D gene: -
clone size: -
V gene: TRBV2
CDR3 protein: CATQRMGGEQYF
CDR3 DNA: TGTGCCACCCAAAGAATGGGGGGCGAGCAGTACTTC

J gene: TRBJ2-5
D gene: -
clone size: few
V gene: TRBV29-1
CDR3 protein: CSVDIVFQETQYF
CDR3 DNA: TGCAGCGTCGATATAGTATTCCAAGAGACCCAGTACTTC

J gene: TRBJ1-2
D gene: TRBD1
clone size: -
V gene: TRBV20-1
CDR3 protein: CSARARGLNGYTF
CDR3 DNA: TGCAGTGCTAGAGCCAGGGGGCTAAATGGCTACACCTTC

J gene: TRBJ1-4
D gene: TRBD1
clone size: -
V gene: TRBV2
CDR3 protein: CASSRTGSGKLFF
CDR3 DNA: TGTGCCAGCAGTCGGACAGGGTCGGGAAAACTGTTTTTT

J gene: TRBJ1-2
D gene: TRBD1
clone size: many
V gene: TRBV7-9
CDR3 protein: CASSFDRDEGYTF
CDR3 DNA: TGTGCCAGCAGCTTCGACAGGGACGAAGGCTACACCTTC

J gene: TRBJ2-1
D gene: TRBD1
clone size: many
V gene: TRBV29-1
CDR3 protein: CSYKDRGRVSSYNEQFF
CDR3 DNA: TGCAGCTATAAGGACAGGGGGCGGGTTAGCTCCTACAATGAGCAGTTCTTC

J gene: TRBJ2-3
D gene: -
clone size: few
V gene: TRBV19
CDR3 protein: CASSKTKGNTDTQYF
CDR3 DNA: TGTGCCAGTAGTAAGACTAAGGGGAATACAGATACGCAGTATTTT

J gene: TRBJ2-3
D gene: TRBD2
clone size: many
V gene: TRBV11-1
CDR3 protein: CASSFRGTSRTDTQYF
CDR3 DNA: TGTGCCAGCAGCTTCCGGGGGACTAGCCGCACAGATACGCAGTATTTT

J gene: TRBJ2-5
D gene: TRBD1
clone size: many
V gene: TRBV5-1
CDR3 protein: CASSRTGVVETQYF
CDR3 DNA: TGCGCCAGCAGCAGGACAGGGGTGGTGGAGACCCAGTACTTC

J gene: TRBJ2-3
D gene: TRBD2
clone size: many
V gene: TRBV5-1
CDR3 protein: CASSLSAGGSTDTQYF
CDR3 DNA: TGCGCCAGCAGCTTGTCAGCGGGAGGGAGCACAGATACGCAGTATTTT

J gene: TRBJ1-5
D gene: -
clone size: many
V gene: TRBV6-1
CDR3 protein: CASSGASRNQPQHF
CDR3 DNA: TGTGCCAGCAGTGGGGCCTCAAGGAATCAGCCCCAGCATTTT

J gene: TRBJ1-1
D gene: -
clone size: -
V gene: TRBV2
CDR3 protein: CASSVRREVTEAFF
CDR3 DNA: TGTGCCAGCAGTGTTCGGAGGGAGGTCACTGAAGCTTTCTTT

J gene: TRBJ2-3
D gene: -
clone size: many
V gene: TRBV5-1
CDR3 protein: CASSSTGTNTQYF
CDR3 DNA: TGCGCCAGCAGCTCGACCGGGACGAATACGCAGTATTTT

J gene: TRBJ2-3
D gene: TRBD2
clone size: few
V gene: TRBV12-3/TRBV12-4
CDR3 protein: CASSFGGESTDTQYF
CDR3 DNA: TGTGCCAGCAGTTTTGGGGGGGAAAGCACAGATACGCAGTATTTT

J gene: TRBJ1-1
D gene: -
clone size: -
V gene: TRBV29-1
CDR3 protein: CSVGHLNTEAFF
CDR3 DNA: TGCAGCGTTGGACATTTGAACACTGAAGCTTTCTTT

J gene: TRBJ2-1
D gene: -
clone size: -
V gene: TRBV2
CDR3 protein: CASRAGTYNEQFF
CDR3 DNA: TGTGCCTCCAGGGCGGGGACATACAATGAGCAGTTCTTC

J gene: TRBJ2-2
D gene: -
clone size: -
V gene: TRBV2
CDR3 protein: CASSAVGGNTGELFF
CDR3 DNA: TGTGCCAGCAGTGCCGTTGGGGGAAACACCGGGGAGCTGTTTTTT

J gene: TRBJ2-1
D gene: TRBD2
clone size: few
V gene: TRBV5-1
CDR3 protein: CASSVIAGGVYNEQFF
CDR3 DNA: TGCGCCAGCAGCGTTATAGCGGGGGGGGTTTACAATGAGCAGTTCTTC

J gene: TRBJ2-7
D gene: -
clone size: many
V gene: TRBV12-3/TRBV12-4
CDR3 protein: CASSPLGHFYEQYF
CDR3 DNA: TGTGCCAGCAGTCCGTTGGGACATTTCTACGAGCAGTACTTC

J gene: TRBJ1-5
D gene: -
clone size: many
V gene: TRBV12-3/TRBV12-4
CDR3 protein: CASSPGLGNQPQHF
CDR3 DNA: TGTGCCAGCAGTCCGGGGCTGGGGAATCAGCCCCAGCATTTT

J gene: TRBJ2-5
D gene: TRBD2
clone size: few
V gene: TRBV11-1
CDR3 protein: CASSHGTSGGETQYF
CDR3 DNA: TGTGCCAGCAGCCACGGGACTAGCGGGGGGGAGACCCAGTACTTC

J gene: TRBJ2-7
D gene: TRBD1
clone size: -
V gene: TRBV10-3
CDR3 protein: CAISEGTGGYEQYF
CDR3 DNA: TGTGCCATCAGTGAGGGGACAGGGGGTTACGAGCAGTACTTC

J gene: TRBJ2-4
D gene: TRBD2
clone size: -
V gene: TRBV3-1
CDR3 protein: CASRPNAGGRKYF
CDR3 DNA: TGTGCCAGCAGGCCTAACGCGGGGGGGAGAAAGTACTTC

J gene: TRBJ1-6
D gene: -
clone size: many
V gene: TRBV12-3/TRBV12-4
CDR3 protein: CASSQRGHDNSPLHF
CDR3 DNA: TGTGCCAGCAGTCAAAGGGGACATGATAATTCACCCCTCCACTTT